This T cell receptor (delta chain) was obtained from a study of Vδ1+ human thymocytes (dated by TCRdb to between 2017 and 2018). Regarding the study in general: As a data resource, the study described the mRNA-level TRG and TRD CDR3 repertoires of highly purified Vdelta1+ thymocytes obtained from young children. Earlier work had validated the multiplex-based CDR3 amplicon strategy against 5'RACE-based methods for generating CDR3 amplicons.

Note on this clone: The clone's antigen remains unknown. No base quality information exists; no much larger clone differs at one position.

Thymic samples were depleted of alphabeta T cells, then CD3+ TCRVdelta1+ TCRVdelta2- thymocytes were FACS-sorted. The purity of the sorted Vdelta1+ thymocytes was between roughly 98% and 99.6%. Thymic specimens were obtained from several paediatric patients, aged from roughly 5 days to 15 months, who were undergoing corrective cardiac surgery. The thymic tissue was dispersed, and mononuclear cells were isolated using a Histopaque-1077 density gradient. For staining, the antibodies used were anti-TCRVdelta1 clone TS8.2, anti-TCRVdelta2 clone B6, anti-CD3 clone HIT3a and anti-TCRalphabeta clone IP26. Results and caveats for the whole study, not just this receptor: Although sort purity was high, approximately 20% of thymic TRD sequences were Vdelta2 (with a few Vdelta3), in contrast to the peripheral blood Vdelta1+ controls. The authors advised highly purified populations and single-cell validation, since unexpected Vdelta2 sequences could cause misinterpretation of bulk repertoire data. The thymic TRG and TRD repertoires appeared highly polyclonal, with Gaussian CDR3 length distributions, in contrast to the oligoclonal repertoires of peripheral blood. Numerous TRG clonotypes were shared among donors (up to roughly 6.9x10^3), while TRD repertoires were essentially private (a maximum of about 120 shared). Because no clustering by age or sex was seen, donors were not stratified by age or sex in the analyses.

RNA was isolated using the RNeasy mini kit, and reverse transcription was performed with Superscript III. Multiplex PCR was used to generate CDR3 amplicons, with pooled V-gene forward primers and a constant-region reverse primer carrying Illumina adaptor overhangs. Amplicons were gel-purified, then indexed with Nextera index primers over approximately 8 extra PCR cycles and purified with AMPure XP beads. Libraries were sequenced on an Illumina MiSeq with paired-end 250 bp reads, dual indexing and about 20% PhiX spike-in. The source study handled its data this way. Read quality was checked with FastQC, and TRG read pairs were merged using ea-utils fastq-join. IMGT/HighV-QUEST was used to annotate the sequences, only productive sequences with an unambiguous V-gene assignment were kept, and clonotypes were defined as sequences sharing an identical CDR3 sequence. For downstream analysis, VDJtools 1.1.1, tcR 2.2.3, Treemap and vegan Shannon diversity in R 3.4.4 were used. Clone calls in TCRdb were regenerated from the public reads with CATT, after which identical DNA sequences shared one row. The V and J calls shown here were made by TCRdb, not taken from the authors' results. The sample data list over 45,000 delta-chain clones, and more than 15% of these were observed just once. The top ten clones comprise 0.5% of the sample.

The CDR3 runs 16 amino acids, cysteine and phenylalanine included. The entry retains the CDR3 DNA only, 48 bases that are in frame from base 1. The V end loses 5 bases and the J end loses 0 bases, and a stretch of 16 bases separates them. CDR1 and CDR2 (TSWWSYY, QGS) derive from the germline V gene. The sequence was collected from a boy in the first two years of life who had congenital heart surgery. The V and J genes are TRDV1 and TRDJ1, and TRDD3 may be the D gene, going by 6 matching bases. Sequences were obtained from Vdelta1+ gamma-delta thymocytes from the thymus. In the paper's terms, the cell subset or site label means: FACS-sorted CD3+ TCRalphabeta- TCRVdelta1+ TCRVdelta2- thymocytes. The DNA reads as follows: TGTGCTCTTGGGAACATGTGGGGGTTACACACCGATAAACTCATCTTT. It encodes CALGNMWGLHTDKLIF.